The next 26 T cell receptor beta chains were all read from a single sample in a study of T cells in Graves' hyperthyroidism and ophthalmopathy. RNA transcripts provided the source from which TCR beta CDR3 regions were amplified. First-round RT-PCR of the TCR CDR3 relied on the HTBI primer set. TCRdb reanalysed the multiplex PCR reads using MiXCR and keeps one entry per CDR3 protein. Of about 840,000 distinct CDR3 sequences listed, 35% to 40% were seen once; the top ten hold approximately 8.7%. The sequenced material came from blood. These receptors came from a man aged 18 to 30 with Graves' hyperthyroidism.

This sequence joins TRBV4-1 and TRBJ1-1; D not certain. The CDR3 length is 14 residues. V gave up 4 bases and J gave up 1 base, with 10 bases separating them. Germline CDR1 reads MGHRA; CDR2 reads YSYEKL. The CDR3 bases are TGCGCCAGCAGCCTCCCCATGGGGAACACTGAAGCTTTCTTT. This translates into CASSLPMGNTEAFF.

The V gene is TRBV10-3, the J gene TRBJ1-1, with D perhaps matching TRBD1 (5 bases). The V end was cut by 6 bases, the J end by 6 bases, with 29 bases between. Per germline, CDR1 ENHRY and CDR2 SYGVKD. There are 18 residues in the CDR3. CDR3 protein: CAISASSFQGTAAAEAFF. The CDR3 bases are TGTGCCATCAGCGCCAGCAGTTTTCAGGGTACGGCGGCGGCTGAAGCTTTCTTT.

This clonotype was detected once. The junction shows a germline mismatch at one end, possibly a read error. J is TRBJ2-7 and V is TRBV10-3; 8 nucleotides line up with TRBD1. CDR3 size: 14 residues. Looked up from germline, CDR1 is ENHRY and CDR2 is SYGVKD. DNA of the CDR3: TGTGCCAGCAGTTCGACAGGGGAGAGTGACGAGCAGTACTTC. Translating gives CASSSTGESDEQYF.

The genes are TRBV29-1 and TRBJ2-7, with D unclear. The V end lost 8 bases, the J end lost 5 bases, and 16 bases lay between the germline ends. Germline CDR1 is SQVTM and CDR2 is ANQGSEA. The CDR3 contains 12 residues. The CDR3 protein is CSLSAGWHEQYF. CDR3 bases: TGCAGCTTGTCGGCAGGATGGCACGAGCAGTACTTC.

On this clonotype: This may be a read error: a much more frequent sequence differs by one nucleotide. This chain uses TRBV15 with TRBJ2-7, with 8 bases lining up with TRBD2. The germline gives CDR1 LNHNV, CDR2 YYDKDF (reference sequence). CDR3 size: 12 residues. After removal of 4 bases from V and 5 bases from J, the junction contained 1 base not matched to a gene. For the CDR3, the DNA is TGTGCCACCAGCACTAGCGGGCACGAGCAGTACTTC. Its protein is CATSTSGHEQYF.

This chain joins TRBV7-2 and TRBJ2-7, with a weak D call TRBD2 (5 bases). This CDR3 has 14 amino acids. Looked up from germline, CDR1 is SGHTA and CDR2 is FQGNSA. V was pared by 6 bases and J by 3 bases, with 15 bases between. CDR3 residues: CASSQTGVYYEQYF. The CDR3 DNA reads as TGTGCCAGCAGTCAGACCGGGGTCTACTACGAGCAGTACTTC.

The chain is built from TRBV2 and TRBJ2-5, with 12 positions matching TRBD2. The trim removed 4 bases at V and 5 bases at J, leaving 11 bases unmatched. Germline V gene data show CDR1 as SNHLY and CDR2 as FYNNEI. The CDR3 is 17 amino acids. The CDR3 DNA reads as TGTGCCAGCAGTGTCGGGACTAGCGGGCTCCCCCCGGAGACCCAGTACTTC. This translates into CASSVGTSGLPPETQYF.

Notes on this clonotype: This may be a read error: a much more frequent sequence differs by one nucleotide. J is TRBJ2-2 and V is TRBV29-1; D unresolved. V gave up 4 bases and J gave up 2 bases, with 8 bases separating them. This CDR3 is built from 13 residues. Germline CDR1 is SQVTM and CDR2 is ANQGSEA. CDR3 DNA sequence: TGCAGCGTTGCAGTCCCTAACACCGGGGAGCTGTTTTTT. Translating it yields CSVAVPNTGELFF.

The rearrangement links TRBV20-1 to TRBJ1-3; D is possibly TRBD1 (5 bases). The CDR3 contains 13 residues. Germline loops: CDR1 DFQATT, CDR2 SNEGSKA (reference sequence). Trimming left V 4 bases short and J 4 bases short, with 11 bases between. CDR3 region: CSAIQGKGNTIYF. The CDR3 DNA follows: TGCAGTGCTATCCAGGGTAAAGGAAACACCATATATTTT.

The rearrangement joins TRBV9 to TRBJ2-2, with D uncertain. Looked up from germline, CDR1 is SGDLS and CDR2 is YYNGEE. With 3 bases removed from V and 6 bases from J, the gap between germline ends came to 6 bases. The CDR3 runs 12 residues. The CDR3 spells CASSAGSGELFF. CDR3 nucleotide sequence: TGTGCCAGCAGCGCTGGCTCCGGGGAGCTGTTTTTT.

This clonotype was counted many times. The genes are TRBV5-6 and TRBJ2-5; 10 nucleotides match TRBD1. The CDR3 spans 15 residues. Germline V gives CDR1 SGHDT, CDR2 YYEEEE. After removal of 2 bases from V and 3 bases from J, the junction contained 4 bases not matched to a gene. For the CDR3, the DNA is TGTGCCAGCAGCTTACCAGGGACAGGGGAAGAGACCCAGTACTTC. Translated: CASSLPGTGEETQYF.

This clonotype has ten or more counts. V usage is TRBV10-3 and J usage is TRBJ2-2, with 9 bases matching TRBD1. Unmatched junction bases numbered 6, after V lost 5 bases and J lost 8 bases. The germline V gene has CDR1 ENHRY and CDR2 SYGVKD. The CDR3 is 14 amino acids. The CDR3 bases are TGTGCCATCAGTCCCGGGACAGGGAGTGGGGAGCTGTTTTTT. Translation gives CAISPGTGSGELFF.

A few counts support this clonotype. The chain links TRBV14 to TRBJ2-5; D unclear. Germline-derived CDR1 and CDR2 are SGHDN and FVKESK. This CDR3 region has 15 residues. Trimming left V 1 base short and J 0 bases short, with 9 bases between. The CDR3 sequence is CASSQGSQYQETQYF. DNA of the CDR3: TGTGCCAGCAGCCAAGGCTCACAGTACCAAGAGACCCAGTACTTC.

The chain carries TRBV7-9 and TRBJ2-7, with 8 bases identical to TRBD2. Germline V lookup: CDR1 SEHNR, CDR2 FQNEAQ (reference sequence). The CDR3 is made up of 16 amino acids. V lost 3 bases and J lost 3; bases outside the gene matches: 10. CDR3 in amino acids: CASSFPVAGPLYEQYF. The CDR3 DNA reads TGTGCCAGCAGCTTTCCCGTAGCGGGACCCCTCTACGAGCAGTACTTC. Filled out from reference TRBV7-9 and TRBJ2-7, the complete variable domain reads DTGVSQNPRHKITKRGQNVTFRCDPISEHNRLYWYRQTLGQGPEFLTYFQNEAQLEKSRLLSDRFSAERPKGSFSTLEIQRTEQGDSAMYLCASSFPVAGPLYEQYFGPGTRLTVT.

This clonotype has just a few counts. The chain is built from TRBV20-1 and TRBJ2-7; 7 bases agree with TRBD1. The CDR3 has 15 amino acids. In germline, CDR1 is DFQATT, CDR2 SNEGSKA (reference sequence). V gave up 1 base and J gave up 2 bases; unmatched junction bases: 8. The CDR3 DNA sequence: TGCAGTGCTAGAGTCATCCGGGACAGCACCTACGAGCAGTACTTC. This sequence encodes CSARVIRDSTYEQYF.

V and J are TRBV5-6 and TRBJ1-1, with 7 bases that match TRBD1. Germline V CDR1 and CDR2: SGHDT, YYEEEE. Unmatched junction bases numbered 8, after V lost 5 bases and J lost 4 bases. This CDR3 contains 14 residues. CDR3 sequence: CASRVQGVATEAFF. DNA of the CDR3: TGTGCCAGCAGGGTTCAGGGGGTGGCCACTGAAGCTTTCTTT.

This clonotype was counted at least ten times. The chain joins TRBV20-1 to TRBJ1-6; 7 bases map to TRBD1. This CDR3 region has 14 residues. CDR1 is DFQATT, CDR2 SNEGSKA, per germline (reference sequence). With 6 bases clipped from V and 6 bases from J, the junction kept 8 bases outside the gene matches. This CDR3 is CSAVDRITNSPLHF. Here the CDR3 DNA reads TGCAGTGCCGTGGACAGGATAACTAATTCACCCCTCCACTTT.

There are many counts of this clonotype. This chain's CDR3 is CASSLDEPETQYF. CDR3 DNA: TGTGCCAGCAGCTTAGACGAGCCAGAGACCCAGTACTTC. This chain joins TRBV7-8 and TRBJ2-5; D call uncertain. Trimming removed 1 base at V and 4 bases at J, with 7 bases between. The length of the CDR3 is 13 residues. Germline CDR1 is SGHVS and CDR2 is FQNEAQ. The full variable domain, with the rest looked up from reference TRBV7-8 and TRBJ2-5, is GAGVSQSPRYKVAKRGQDVALRCDPISGHVSLFWYQQALGQGPEFLTYFQNEAQLDKSGLPSDRFFAERPEGSVSTLKIQRTQQEDSAVYLCASSLDEPETQYFGPGTRLLVL.

The chain uses TRBV10-3 and TRBJ1-6; maybe TRBD1 (5 bases). V dropped 10 bases and J dropped 3 bases, with 7 bases sitting between them. Germline lookup yields CDR1 ENHRY and CDR2 SYGVKD. The length of the CDR3 is 12 residues. This CDR3 is CATDSYNSPLHF. The CDR3 coding sequence is TGTGCCACCGACAGCTATAATTCACCCCTCCACTTT.

With regard to this clonotype: One end of the junction is discordant with germline, which a read error may explain. V usage is TRBV7-7 and J usage is TRBJ1-4; D might be TRBD1 (6 bases). Germline V gene data show CDR1 as SSHAT and CDR2 as FNYEAQ (reference sequence). The CDR3 consists of 15 residues. CDR3 DNA: TGTGCTAGCAGCCTGTCATCAGGGGCAGGAGAAAAACTGTTTTTT. Translated, it gives CASSLSSGAGEKLFF.

This clonotype has just one count. V and J are TRBV14 and TRBJ2-5; D not resolved. The length of the CDR3 is 16 residues. The V gene lost 4 bases and the J gene lost 5 bases, with 20 bases spanning the gap. Germline lookup yields CDR1 SGHDN and CDR2 FVKESK. This chain's CDR3 is CASSRSRAQRTETQYF. DNA for the CDR3: TGTGCCAGCAGCCGAAGCCGGGCACAACGGACGGAGACCCAGTACTTC.

This clonotype has more than one count but fewer than ten. The genes are TRBV6-6 and TRBJ1-3, with D unresolved. The V and J ends lost 7 bases and 3 bases respectively, with 13 bases between them. From germline, CDR1 is MNHNY and CDR2 SVGAGI (reference sequence). The CDR3 length is 14 residues. CDR3 nucleotide sequence: TGTGCCAGCACAGGAGGATCGCTTGGAAACACCATATATTTT. It specifies CASTGGSLGNTIYF.

This rearrangement joins TRBV2 to TRBJ1-1; 9 bases line up with TRBD1. Germline V gene data show CDR1 as SNHLY and CDR2 as FYNNEI. The junction had 21 bases not matched to a gene; V was cut back by 5 bases and J by 5 bases. The CDR3 length is 19 residues. The CDR3 protein is CASSLYIGLPGQGWTEAFF. The CDR3 DNA is TGTGCCAGCAGTTTATATATAGGGCTACCGGGACAGGGTTGGACTGAAGCTTTCTTT. Combining the CDR3 with reference TRBV2 and TRBJ1-1 gives the whole variable domain EPEVTQTPSHQVTQMGQEVILRCVPISNHLYFYWYRQILGQKVEFLVSFYNNEISEKSEIFDDQFSVERPDGSNFTLKIRSTKLEDSAMYFCASSLYIGLPGQGWTEAFFGQGTRLTVV.

The table lists this clonotype with many counts. The CDR3 nucleotides are TGTGCCAGCATAAGGGACTACAGGGGAGGCTATGGCTACACCTTC. The encoded protein is CASIRDYRGGYGYTF. The V and J genes are TRBV7-2 and TRBJ1-2; TRBD1 matches at 7 bases. The CDR3 consists of 15 residues. V dropped 7 bases and J dropped 4; count of bases not matched to a gene: 12. The germline V gene has CDR1 SGHTA and CDR2 FQGNSA.

The table lists this clonotype with a few counts. The J gene is TRBJ2-2, the V gene TRBV29-1; D is possibly TRBD2 (6 bases). The CDR3 loop spans 12 amino acids. CDR1 and CDR2 (germline): SQVTM, ANQGSEA. With 4 bases removed from V and 7 bases from J, the gap between germline ends came to 10 bases. The CDR3 region is CSVARDFGELFF. The CDR3 coding sequence is TGCAGCGTTGCCCGGGACTTCGGGGAGCTGTTTTTT.

V gene TRBV29-1 combines with J gene TRBJ2-7; a weak D match, TRBD1 (7 bases). Germline loops: CDR1 SQVTM, CDR2 ANQGSEA. V lost 6 bases to trimming and J lost 7 bases, with 19 bases between them. This CDR3 contains 13 residues. The CDR3 region has the DNA TGCAGCGTCGGGGGCCAGACAGGGAATGAGCAGTACTTC. Translated, it gives CSVGGQTGNEQYF.